Listed here are 20 T cell receptor beta chains from one sample, sequenced in a study of T cell clonality in common variable immunodeficiency. Study outcomes and limitations: Fewer deletions and N-nucleotide insertions were reportedly seen in common variable immunodeficiency TCR beta sequences.

Using immunoSEQ multiplex PCR, the repertoire was profiled, and TCRdb retains in-frame clones only, with some absent. The table lists 15,000 to 20,000 clones, with no singletons. Their specific antigens are unknown. Sequencing used peripheral blood mononuclear cells. These receptor sequences come from a human donor with common variable immunodeficiency.

This clone was seen only a few times. The read stops 3 residues short of the end of the CDR3; the missing end is completed from the germline J gene. The rearrangement uses TRBV7-8 and TRBJ1-6; D not certain. The CDR3 sequence is 17 residues long. Germline loops: CDR1 SGHVS, CDR2 FQNEAQ. Between the trimmed V and J ends, which lost 5 bases and 0 bases, there was a span of 14 bases. Partial CDR3 DNA: TGTGCCAGCAGCCCCGTGGGCAGCAGCTCCTATAATTCACCC. Its translation is CASSPVGSSSYNSP. The whole CDR3 sequence is CASSPVGSSSYNSPLHF.

Many counts were recorded for this clone. The CDR3 end is not reached by the read, which stops 3 residues before it; the germline J gene fills it in. The chain recombines TRBV7-9 with TRBJ1-3; D is possibly TRBD1 (5 bases). Germline V gene sequence: CDR1 SEHNR, CDR2 FQNEAQ (reference sequence). V dropped 4 bases and J dropped 0 bases, with 10 bases sitting between them. CDR3 length equals 15 residues. The sequenced CDR3 bases are TGTGCCAGCAGCTGGAGACAGTCCTCTGGAAACACC. Translating it yields CASSWRQSSGNT. In full, the CDR3 reads CASSWRQSSGNTIYF.

A few counts support this clone. The sequenced fragment ends 3 residues before the CDR3 boundary, so the rest is inferred from the germline J gene. The V gene is TRBV6-2 or TRBV6-3, the J gene TRBJ2-5; the match to TRBD2 covers 13 bases. This CDR3 spans 14 amino acids. CDR1 is MNHEY and CDR2 is SVGEGT in the germline V gene. After removal of 6 bases from V and 5 bases from J, the junction contained 3 bases not matched to a gene. The CDR3 region is CASSWTSGSETQYF. CDR3 DNA (partial): TGTGCCAGCAGCTGGACTAGCGGGAGTGAGACC.

This clone was seen at least ten times. The read ends 3 residues early relative to the CDR3; the germline J gene fills the gap. The chain is built from TRBV19 and TRBJ1-2; D is perhaps TRBD1 (5 bases). V was shortened by 7 bases and J by 5 bases, with 11 bases between the two germline ends. This CDR3 is built from 12 residues. From germline, CDR1 is LNHDA and CDR2 SQIVND (reference sequence). The part of the CDR3 DNA that was read is TGTGCCAGTACCAACAGGTTATATGGC. This gives the protein CASTNRLYG. The entire CDR3 is CASTNRLYGYTF.

About this clone: The read gets to within 3 residues of the CDR3 end, and the germline J gene fills in the rest. The V and J genes are TRBV6-4 and TRBJ2-7; D gene unclear. Deletions cut 6 bases from V and 3 bases from J, with 3 bases between. This CDR3 spans 10 amino acids. CDR1 is MRHNA and CDR2 is SNTAGT in the germline V gene. The CDR3 region is CASSHYEQYF. The DNA read from the CDR3 is TGTGCCAGCAGCCACTACGAG.

Ten or more counts support this clone. The read terminates 3 residues before the CDR3 end, so the remaining end is supplied by the germline J gene. The chain recombines TRBV6-2 or TRBV6-3 with TRBJ2-3; 9 nucleotides match TRBD1. J was trimmed by 3 bases and V by 5 bases; bases with no gene match: 0. Germline V lookup: CDR1 MNHEY, CDR2 SVGEGT. The CDR3 consists of 13 residues. The DNA read from the CDR3 is TGTGCCAGCAGTGGACAGGGGACAGATACG. It is translated as CASSGQGTDT. The whole CDR3 sequence reads CASSGQGTDTQYF.

This clone was counted ten times or more. The read ends 3 residues before the CDR3 terminus; that terminus is restored from the germline J gene. The chain has TRBV5-4 and TRBJ1-1; 8 nucleotides agree with TRBD1. The J segment lost 4 bases and the V segment lost 5 bases, leaving 10 bases of the junction unmatched. CDR3 length equals 15 residues. Germline V lookup: CDR1 SGHNT, CDR2 YYREEE (reference sequence). The CDR3 region is CASRPTATGATEAFF. CDR3 DNA, as far as it was read: TGTGCCAGCAGACCCACTGCGACAGGGGCCACTGAA.

This clone was seen many times. The read halts 3 residues ahead of the CDR3 end, with the missing end drawn from the germline J gene. The chain has TRBV19 and TRBJ1-1, with D maybe TRBD1 (5 bases). This CDR3 is built from 13 residues. The germline V gene encodes CDR1 LNHDA and CDR2 SQIVND (reference sequence). The V gene lost 6 bases and the J gene lost 3 bases, with 11 bases spanning the gap. The covered CDR3 bases are TGTGCCAGTAGGGGTCGAGGGGACACTGAA. This sequence encodes CASRGRGDTE. The full CDR3 protein is CASRGRGDTEAFF.

At least ten counts were recorded for this clone. The CDR3 DNA, read in part, is TGTGCCAGCACAAAGCCAGGGCTCAATCAGCCC. It translates to CASTKPGLNQP. The CDR3 reads in full as CASTKPGLNQPQHF. This chain joins TRBV6-2 or TRBV6-3 and TRBJ1-5, with D maybe TRBD1 (5 bases). From the germline J gene comes the end of the CDR3, since the read stops 3 residues before it. The CDR3 consists of 14 residues. V lost 7 bases, J lost 3 bases, and 13 bases lay in between. Germline CDR1 is MNHEY and CDR2 is SVGEGT.

On this clone: The CDR3 end lies 3 residues beyond the end of the read and is filled in from the germline J gene. The gene calls are TRBV2 and TRBJ2-3; 8 bases align to TRBD2. Germline lookup yields CDR1 SNHLY and CDR2 FYNNEI. V shed 5 bases and J 0 bases; nucleotides not matched to a gene: 4. The CDR3 length is 15 residues. Partial CDR3 DNA: TGTGCCAGCAGTCAGACTAGCGCTAGCACAGATACG. Amino acids: CASSQTSASTDT. The entire CDR3 is CASSQTSASTDTQYF. Using reference TRBV2 and TRBJ2-3 for the parts outside the CDR3, the full variable domain is EPEVTQTPSHQVTQMGQEVILRCVPISNHLYFYWYRQILGQKVEFLVSFYNNEISEKSEIFDDQFSVERPDGSNFTLKIRSTKLEDSAMYFCASSQTSASTDTQYFGPGTRLTVL.

There are many counts of this clone. The CDR3 end falls 3 residues outside the read, so it is completed with the germline J gene. The chain has TRBV23-1 and TRBJ2-5; a possible D gene is TRBD2 (6 bases). TRBV23-1 counts as an open reading frame of uncertain function. Trimming stripped 4 bases from V and 4 bases from J, with 10 bases between. The CDR3 is 13 amino acids. The part of the CDR3 DNA that was read is TGCGCCAGCAGTCTGGCGGGGTCAGAGACC. This gives the protein CASSLAGSET. The full CDR3 sequence reads CASSLAGSETQYF.

A remark on this clone: The read ends 3 residues early relative to the CDR3; the germline J gene fills the gap. V gene TRBV18 combines with J gene TRBJ2-3; weak D call: TRBD1 (6 bases). The V gene lost 2 bases and the J gene lost 5 bases, with 11 bases spanning the gap. Germline V gives CDR1 KGHSH, CDR2 LQKENI. This CDR3 comprises 14 residues. The sequenced part of the CDR3 DNA is TGTGCCAGCTCACCAGGGTGGGGGCTAGATACG. Its translation: CASSPGWGLDT. Given in full, the CDR3 is CASSPGWGLDTQYF.

In this sample, this clone turned up a few times. Read data end 3 residues before the CDR3 end; the end is taken from the germline J gene. V usage is TRBV29-1 and J usage is TRBJ2-5, with 11 bases matching TRBD1. The V and J ends lost 5 bases and 4 bases, in that order; junction bases with no gene match: 6. The CDR3 covers 14 residues. Germline V CDR1 and CDR2: SQVTM, ANQGSEA. Here the CDR3 reads CSVHGQGAGETQYF. The sequenced part of the CDR3 DNA is TGCAGCGTTCACGGACAGGGGGCCGGAGAGACC.

Note on this clone: The read terminates 3 residues ahead of where the CDR3 ends, so the germline J gene completes it. This chain joins TRBV7-9 and TRBJ2-3; D is perhaps TRBD2 (6 bases). This CDR3 comprises 14 residues. CDR1 and CDR2 from the germline V gene are SEHNR and FQNEAQ (reference sequence). The germline V and J ends were trimmed by 4 bases and 3 bases, with 11 bases remaining between them. The sequenced CDR3 bases are TGTGCCAGCAGCTCTAGCGATAGTACAGATACG. Its translation: CASSSSDSTDT. The complete CDR3 sequence is CASSSSDSTDTQYF.

In its sample, this clone was seen a few times. The read terminates 3 residues ahead of where the CDR3 ends, so the germline J gene completes it. V usage is TRBV6-1 and J usage is TRBJ1-3; no definite D call. Trimming stripped 1 base from V and 7 bases from J, with 20 bases between. The CDR3 runs to 17 residues. Germline V gene data show CDR1 as MNHNS and CDR2 as SASEGT. CDR3 in amino acids: CASSEVRLQKVGNTIYF. CDR3 bases read: TGTGCCAGCAGTGAAGTTAGGCTACAGAAGGTTGGGAACACC.

As to this clone: Sequencing ends 3 residues short of the CDR3 end; the germline J gene provides the rest. The chain recombines TRBV7-3 with TRBJ1-3; 7 bases map to TRBD1. The CDR3 spans 13 residues. The germline gives CDR1 SGHTA, CDR2 FQGTGA. Partial CDR3 DNA: TGTGCCAGCAGCTTTGGGACAGCCCAGCCC. Protein product: CASSFGTAQP. The whole CDR3 sequence reads CASSFGTAQPIYF.

This clone occurred many times. The CDR3 end is not reached by the read, which stops 3 residues before it; the germline J gene fills it in. The chain couples TRBV6-2 or TRBV6-3 to TRBJ1-5; D gene unclear. The germline V gene has CDR1 MNHEY and CDR2 SVGEGT. V lost 2 bases and J 3 bases, leaving 17 bases between the germline ends. The CDR3 length is 17 residues. The chain's CDR3 is CASSYGRAGLANQPQHF. Partial CDR3 DNA: TGTGCCAGCAGTTACGGCCGGGCAGGACTTGCCAATCAGCCC.

This clone was seen ten or more times. The read halts 3 residues ahead of the CDR3 end, with the missing end drawn from the germline J gene. The rearrangement uses TRBV19 and TRBJ1-5, with D perhaps TRBD1 (6 bases). The CDR3 is 16 residues long. Germline-derived CDR1 and CDR2 are LNHDA and SQIVND (reference sequence). Trimming left V 6 bases short and J 1 base short, with 16 bases between. CDR3: CASSQHPGVSNQPQHF. The CDR3 bases that were read are TGTGCCAGTAGCCAGCATCCAGGGGTGAGCAATCAGCCC. Complete variable domain (other parts from reference TRBV19 and TRBJ1-5): DGGITQSPKYLFRKEGQNVTLSCEQNLNHDAMYWYRQDPGQGLRLIYYSQIVNDFQKGDIAEGYSVSREKKESFPLTVTSAQKNPTAFYLCASSQHPGVSNQPQHFGDGTRLSIL.

In its sample, this clone was seen a few times. The CDR3 is cut off 3 residues early in the read; its end comes from the germline J gene. The chain employs TRBV7-2 and TRBJ2-4, with 7 bases matching TRBD2. CDR1 is SGHTA and CDR2 is FQGNSA in the germline V gene. This CDR3 spans 14 amino acids. CDR3 amino acids: CASSFSGGIEFQYF. The covered CDR3 bases are TGTGCCAGCAGCTTTTCGGGGGGAATTGAGTTT.

This clone is medium-sized in the sample. Sequencing ends 3 residues short of the CDR3 end; the germline J gene provides the rest. The chain is built from TRBV5-1 and TRBJ2-1; D is uncertain. The germline CDR1 and CDR2 sequences are SGHRS and YFSETQ. Trimming cost V 0 bases and J 2 bases, with 9 bases left between them. This CDR3 is built from 15 residues. Incomplete CDR3 DNA: TGCGCCAGCAGCTTGGACAGTCGAACCTACAATGAG. This translates into CASSLDSRTYNE. The whole CDR3 region reads CASSLDSRTYNEQFF.